These T cell receptor beta chains were read from a single sample in a study of radiotherapy plus CTLA-4 blockade in lung cancer. Sequenced by immunoSEQ multiplex PCR; TCRdb stores in-frame clones only, minus some. The sample consists of 53,000 or so clones, about 88% of them appearing once. Sequencing was performed on peripheral blood, taken from a patient treated with radiotherapy plus ipilimumab. Source of these receptors: a human donor with non-small cell lung cancer whose response to radiotherapy plus ipilimumab could not be evaluated. Each CDR3 is given with its conserved first and last residue. Fields, in order: D gene, clone size, J gene, V gene, CDR3 DNA, CDR3 protein. A D gene is named only where the DNA matches it firmly. Clone size, where shown, is once, few, many, or a class for clones that have expanded.

d_gene: TRBD1
abundance: -
j_gene: TRBJ1-5
v_gene: TRBV7-7
CDR3nt: TGTGCCAGCAGCAACCCTCTCATTGACAGGGACAATCAGCCCCAGCATTTT
CDR3aa: CASSNPLIDRDNQPQHF

d_gene: -
abundance: few
j_gene: TRBJ2-2
v_gene: TRBV5-6
CDR3nt: TGTGCCAGCAGCTTGGGACTAGTTGTCACCGGGGAGCTGTTTTTT
CDR3aa: CASSLGLVVTGELFF

d_gene: -
abundance: -
j_gene: TRBJ2-4
v_gene: TRBV7-2
CDR3nt: TGTGCCAGCAGCTTAAGACAAGCGGTTCAGTACTTC
CDR3aa: CASSLRQAVQYF

d_gene: -
abundance: -
j_gene: TRBJ1-5
v_gene: TRBV28
CDR3nt: TGTGCCAGCAAAACAGGGAGCGCTCATAGCAATCAGCCCCAGCATTTT
CDR3aa: CASKTGSAHSNQPQHF

d_gene: TRBD2
abundance: once
j_gene: TRBJ2-7
v_gene: TRBV30
CDR3nt: TGTGCCTGGAGTCCCGCGGGGGGGAGGGGGGCCTACGAGCAGTACTTC
CDR3aa: CAWSPAGGRGAYEQYF

d_gene: TRBD2
abundance: -
j_gene: TRBJ2-2
v_gene: TRBV7-2
CDR3nt: TGTGCCAGCAGCTTAGGGTTTCTAGCGGGGGAAACCGGGGAGCTGTTTTTT
CDR3aa: CASSLGFLAGETGELFF

d_gene: -
abundance: -
j_gene: TRBJ1-5
v_gene: TRBV19
CDR3nt: TGTGCCAGTAGTACGACAGTGAATCAGCCCCAGCATTTT
CDR3aa: CASSTTVNQPQHF

d_gene: -
abundance: -
j_gene: TRBJ2-7
v_gene: TRBV5-6
CDR3nt: TGTGCCAGCAGCTTTAGGACAGCCTACGAGCAGTACTTC
CDR3aa: CASSFRTAYEQYF

d_gene: -
abundance: few
j_gene: TRBJ2-7
v_gene: TRBV7-2
CDR3nt: TGTGCCAGCAGCTTTGGTCGAGGCTACGAGCAGTACTTC
CDR3aa: CASSFGRGYEQYF

d_gene: -
abundance: -
j_gene: TRBJ2-2
v_gene: TRBV18
CDR3nt: TGTGCCAGCTCACTAGTGAGCGGGGAGCTGTTTTTT
CDR3aa: CASSLVSGELFF

d_gene: -
abundance: few
j_gene: TRBJ2-7
v_gene: TRBV7-8
CDR3nt: TGTGCCAGCAGCTTAGAGGAGGCAGCCGAGCAGTACTTC
CDR3aa: CASSLEEAAEQYF

d_gene: TRBD2
abundance: -
j_gene: TRBJ2-4
v_gene: TRBV6-5
CDR3nt: TGTGCCAGCAGTTTGGGGCTCCCGGGGGGCAAAAACATTCAGTACTTC
CDR3aa: CASSLGLPGGKNIQYF

d_gene: TRBD1
abundance: -
j_gene: TRBJ2-2
v_gene: TRBV7-9
CDR3nt: TGTGCCAGCAGCGGACAGGGGGCCCACCCCGGGGAGCTGTTTTTT
CDR3aa: CASSGQGAHPGELFF

d_gene: TRBD1
abundance: -
j_gene: TRBJ1-1
v_gene: TRBV29-1
CDR3nt: TGCAGCCTTCACGAACAGGGGTACACTGAAGCTTTCTTT
CDR3aa: CSLHEQGYTEAFF

d_gene: TRBD1
abundance: -
j_gene: TRBJ1-2
v_gene: TRBV5-6
CDR3nt: TGTGCCAGCAGCCTACGACAGGGGGCCTTTGGCTACACCTTC
CDR3aa: CASSLRQGAFGYTF

d_gene: TRBD2
abundance: once
j_gene: TRBJ2-1
v_gene: TRBV19
CDR3nt: TGTGCCAGTAGGGCTAGCGGGAGGTATGAGCAGTTCTTC
CDR3aa: CASRASGRYEQFF

d_gene: -
abundance: -
j_gene: TRBJ1-2
v_gene: TRBV28
CDR3nt: TGTGCCAGCAGTTCACCGCCCGGGAACTATGGCTACACCTTC
CDR3aa: CASSSPPGNYGYTF

d_gene: -
abundance: -
j_gene: TRBJ2-7
v_gene: TRBV5-1
CDR3nt: TGCGCCAGCAGCTTGTCGGCGGCGACCTACGAGCAGTACTTC
CDR3aa: CASSLSAATYEQYF

d_gene: TRBD1
abundance: once
j_gene: TRBJ2-3
v_gene: TRBV28
CDR3nt: TGTGCCAGCACCTTACAGGGGGCGGGCACAGATACGCAGTATTTT
CDR3aa: CASTLQGAGTDTQYF

d_gene: TRBD2
abundance: -
j_gene: TRBJ2-3
v_gene: TRBV7-2
CDR3nt: TGTGCCAGCAGCCCGACTAGCGGGGGGGCCAGTACGCAGTATTTT
CDR3aa: CASSPTSGGASTQYF

d_gene: -
abundance: -
j_gene: TRBJ2-7
v_gene: TRBV21-1
CDR3nt: TGTGCCAGCAGCCCTGGTCGCCCGGGGTCCTACGAGCAGTACTTC
CDR3aa: CASSPGRPGSYEQYF

d_gene: -
abundance: -
j_gene: TRBJ2-2
v_gene: TRBV19
CDR3nt: TGTGCCACAGGGGCCAACACCGGGGAGCTGTTTTTT
CDR3aa: CATGANTGELFF

d_gene: TRBD2
abundance: once
j_gene: TRBJ2-1
v_gene: TRBV5-4
CDR3nt: TGTGCCAGCAGCGCGGGGGGGGGCGTGCCGGACAATGAGCAGTTCTTC
CDR3aa: CASSAGGGVPDNEQFF

d_gene: -
abundance: -
j_gene: TRBJ1-5
v_gene: TRBV27
CDR3nt: TGTGCCAGCAGTACACAGCTCAATCAGCCCCAGCATTTT
CDR3aa: CASSTQLNQPQHF

d_gene: TRBD1
abundance: few
j_gene: TRBJ1-2
v_gene: TRBV5-1
CDR3nt: TGTGCCAGCAGCTCCACAGGGGGCGGCTACACCTTC
CDR3aa: CASSSTGGGYTF

d_gene: -
abundance: -
j_gene: TRBJ1-5
v_gene: TRBV30
CDR3nt: TGTGCCTGGAGGGTGAGGGTTGATCAGCCCCAGCATTTT
CDR3aa: CAWRVRVDQPQHF

d_gene: TRBD1
abundance: -
j_gene: TRBJ2-7
v_gene: TRBV7-2
CDR3nt: TGTGCCAGCAGTCCCGGGGCAGGGGGCCTTAAAGGGGCCGAGCAGTACTTC
CDR3aa: CASSPGAGGLKGAEQYF

d_gene: -
abundance: -
j_gene: TRBJ2-3
v_gene: TRBV9
CDR3nt: TGTGCCAGCAGCGTAGATCGGGGGATGACAGATACGCAGTATTTT
CDR3aa: CASSVDRGMTDTQYF

d_gene: TRBD1
abundance: -
j_gene: TRBJ2-7
v_gene: TRBV5-1
CDR3nt: TGCGCCAGCAGCTTGGCCGGAACAGGGGGCTACGAGCAGTACTTC
CDR3aa: CASSLAGTGGYEQYF

d_gene: TRBD1
abundance: few
j_gene: TRBJ1-3
v_gene: TRBV25-1
CDR3nt: TGTGCCAGCAGTGATCAAACCGGGACAGGGTCAGGAAACACCATATATTTT
CDR3aa: CASSDQTGTGSGNTIYF

d_gene: -
abundance: once
j_gene: TRBJ1-2
v_gene: TRBV28
CDR3nt: TGTGCCAGCAGTGAGGGTGTAGGCTATGGCTACACCTTC
CDR3aa: CASSEGVGYGYTF

d_gene: TRBD1
abundance: -
j_gene: TRBJ1-5
v_gene: TRBV28
CDR3nt: TGTGCCAGCAGTTCGATCCCTTCGGGACAGGGGGCACAACAGCCCCAGCATTTT
CDR3aa: CASSSIPSGQGAQQPQHF